This T cell receptor (beta chain) derives from a study of response to subunit inactivated influenza vaccine. Each CDR3 protein is one row after TCRdb ran MiXCR on the RT-PCR reads. The sample comprises about 610,000 distinct CDR3 sequences, 14% of which are singletons, and around 10% rests with the top ten. The V end was cut by 1 base, the J end by 10 bases, with 8 bases between. The CDR3 has 12 residues. Notes on the study in general: Each seasonal influenza vaccination recruits few new T cells, the authors suggested.

This clonotype has just a few counts. No antigen is known for it. The genes are TRBV12-3 or TRBV12-4 and TRBJ2-1; D remains ambiguous. Here the sequenced sample was PBMCs from blood, taken 11 to 12 days after vaccination. The clonotype comes from a man aged 50 to 59 who received an inactivated influenza vaccine. The CDR3 coding sequence is TGTGCCAGCAGTTTAGGGGTAGGCGAGCAGTTCTTC. Protein sequence: CASSLGVGEQFF.